Each of the 10 T cell receptor beta chains below was sequenced from the same sample in a study of CD8 T cells in Susac syndrome. Random hexamers primed reverse transcription of about 0.5 to 1 ug RNA. TCRdb reprocessed the immunoSEQ multiplex PCR reads with MiXCR, giving one entry per CDR3 protein. This table holds 110,000 or so distinct CDR3 sequences, about 92% found once. Sequenced input: CD4+ T cells from PBMCs. Receptors originate from a human donor with multiple sclerosis.

The chain is built from TRBV20-1 and TRBJ2-3; D perhaps matches TRBD1 (6 bases). Between the trimmed V and J ends, which lost 3 bases and 4 bases, there was a span of 14 bases. The CDR3 length is 14 residues. The germline V gene has CDR1 DFQATT and CDR2 SNEGSKA (reference sequence). Here the CDR3 DNA reads TGCAGTGCTAGCGAATGGGGGCGGGCAGATACGCAGTATTTT. As protein: CSASEWGRADTQYF.

A few counts support this clonotype. The chain couples TRBV29-1 to TRBJ2-7, with a weak D call TRBD2 (6 bases). CDR3 length equals 13 residues. CDR1 is SQVTM, CDR2 ANQGSEA, per germline. Trimming stripped 1 base from V and 4 bases from J, with 11 bases between. CDR3 nucleotide sequence: TGCAGCGTTGAAGGGCGGGGAGTTTACGAGCAGTACTTC. As protein: CSVEGRGVYEQYF.

This clonotype was observed once. The chain links TRBV7-2 to TRBJ2-7; 9 bases map to TRBD1. Per the germline V gene, CDR1 is SGHTA and CDR2 is FQGNSA. The CDR3 is made up of 15 amino acids. V trimming: 4 bases; J trimming: 5 bases; junction bases outside the gene matches: 9. The DNA for the CDR3 is TGTGCCAGCAGCTCCTCCGGGACAGGGTTCAACGAGCAGTACTTC. It yields the protein CASSSSGTGFNEQYF.

The genes are TRBV3-1 and TRBJ2-1; 10 bases align to TRBD2. Looked up from germline, CDR1 is LGHDT and CDR2 is YNNKEL (reference sequence). V shed 4 bases, J shed 3 bases, and the junction held 3 bases outside the gene matches. The CDR3 has 15 amino acids. The CDR3 spells CASSPSGGVYNEQFF. CDR3 coding DNA: TGTGCCAGCAGCCCGAGCGGGGGGGTCTACAATGAGCAGTTCTTC.

This chain connects TRBV12-3 or TRBV12-4 to TRBJ1-2; 8 positions agree with TRBD1. CDR3 size: 16 residues. V trimming: 8 bases; J trimming: 4 bases; junction bases outside the gene matches: 15. CDR3 bases: TGTGCCAGCGGGTACACCGGGACAGGAACCCCCTATGGCTACACCTTC. This gives the protein CASGYTGTGTPYGYTF.

The CDR3 sequence: CASSLKESQQYF. The DNA of the CDR3 is TGTGCCAGCAGTTTAAAAGAGTCGCAGCAGTACTTC. The chain carries TRBV28 and TRBJ2-7; D is unresolved. Trimming took 2 bases from V and 8 from J, leaving 10 bases between them. This CDR3 region has 12 residues. The germline CDR1 and CDR2 sequences are MDHEN and SYDVKM.

This chain links TRBV7-2 with TRBJ1-3, with 8 nucleotides matching TRBD1. CDR3 length: 15 amino acids. J lost 3 bases, V lost 2 bases, and 3 bases had no gene match. Germline CDR1 is SGHTA and CDR2 is FQGNSA. CDR3 coding DNA: TGTGCCAGCAGCTTACAGGGGGCGCGTGGAAACACCATATATTTT. Residues: CASSLQGARGNTIYF.

The V call is TRBV12-3 or TRBV12-4, the J call TRBJ2-1; D possibly corresponds to TRBD2 (6 bases). Trimming took 8 bases from V and 9 from J, leaving 23 bases between them. The length of the CDR3 is 15 residues. CDR3 loop: CASGVPGLLVSEQFF. For the CDR3, the DNA is TGTGCCAGCGGGGTGCCGGGACTCCTTGTTAGTGAGCAGTTCTTC.

The chain's CDR3 is CASRPSGGEQYF. The CDR3 nucleotides are TGTGCCAGCAGGCCTTCAGGGGGAGAGCAGTACTTC. V is TRBV12-3 or TRBV12-4 and J is TRBJ2-7; 7 bases line up with TRBD1. This CDR3 spans 12 amino acids. Trimming removed 6 bases from V and 7 bases from J; junction bases left unmatched: 6.

The chain combines TRBV19 with TRBJ2-7; possibly TRBD1 for D (6 bases). Germline assignment: CDR1 LNHDA and CDR2 SQIVND (reference sequence). The V end was cut by 8 bases, the J end by 1 base, with 15 bases between. The CDR3 spans 14 residues. The CDR3 coding sequence is TGTGCCAGTTCCCGAGGGCAGGGGTCCTACGAGCAGTACTTC. This translates into CASSRGQGSYEQYF. The entire variable domain, with the rest obtained from reference TRBV19 and TRBJ2-7, is as follows: DGGITQSPKYLFRKEGQNVTLSCEQNLNHDAMYWYRQDPGQGLRLIYYSQIVNDFQKGDIAEGYSVSREKKESFPLTVTSAQKNPTAFYLCASSRGQGSYEQYFGPGTRLTVT.